These 8 T cell receptor beta chains were sequenced from one sample in a study of regulatory T cells in long-lasting Graves disease. Time point described: persistent/refractory GD, antithyroid drugs over 5 years with positive TRAb. RNA isolated from PBMCs was used to make the TCR library. Relying on iRepertoire HTBI primers and Arm-PCR of CDR3 regions, the team built TCR beta libraries. TCRdb reanalysed the multiplex PCR reads using MiXCR and keeps one entry per CDR3 protein. This sample has about 470,000 distinct CDR3 sequences, with 20% to 25% found just once. The sample in question was peripheral blood mononuclear cells (PBMCs), obtained when the disease was refractory, from a patient treated with antithyroid drugs. The receptors shown here come from a female donor with Graves disease.

The V call is TRBV29-1, the J call TRBJ2-7; no firm D call. The CDR3 extends over 12 amino acids. Deletions cut 6 bases from V and 0 bases from J, with 9 bases between. Germline V lookup: CDR1 SQVTM, CDR2 ANQGSEA. DNA for the CDR3: TGCAGCGTAGAACTCAGCTCCTACGAGCAGTACTTC. It is translated as CSVELSSYEQYF.

This clonotype has ten or more counts. The rearrangement links TRBV28 to TRBJ1-2; tentative D call: TRBD1 (5 bases). Trimming removed 3 bases at V and 5 bases at J, with 16 bases between. The V gene's germline CDR1 is MDHEN and CDR2 SYDVKM. The CDR3 has 15 amino acids. CDR3 in amino acids: CASSLFRDGKYGYTF. Written as DNA, the CDR3 is TGTGCCAGCAGTTTGTTCCGGGACGGGAAATATGGCTACACCTTC.

This clonotype was picked up many times. The genes are TRBV7-2 and TRBJ2-7; no firm D call. The CDR3 spans 13 residues. Per the germline V gene, CDR1 is SGHTA and CDR2 is FQGNSA. V was shortened by 5 bases and J by 3 bases, with 11 bases between the two germline ends. CDR3 loop: CASSLDGNYEQYF. The CDR3 nucleotides are TGTGCCAGCAGCCTGGACGGAAACTACGAGCAGTACTTC.

The chain joins TRBV12-3 or TRBV12-4 to TRBJ1-5; no definite D call. The CDR3 is made up of 14 amino acids. Trimming pared 3 bases from V and 6 bases from J, leaving 12 bases between. CDR3: CASSLTGSGQPQHF. The CDR3 DNA follows: TGTGCCAGCAGTTTGACCGGGAGCGGTCAGCCCCAGCATTTT.

This clonotype was counted between two and nine times. The chain employs TRBV5-1 and TRBJ1-1; a possible D gene is TRBD1 (5 bases). Trimming removed 2 bases from V and 2 bases from J, with 13 bases in between. The V gene's germline CDR1 is SGHRS and CDR2 YFSETQ. This CDR3 has 15 residues. The CDR3 DNA is TGCGCCAGCAGCTTCGGAGGGGCAGGAAACACTGAAGCTTTCTTT. Translation: CASSFGGAGNTEAFF.

CDR3 sequence (DNA): TGTGCCAGCAGTCCCCGGAAGACTGGAAACACCATATATTTT. As protein: CASSPRKTGNTIYF. The chain uses TRBV6-1 and TRBJ1-3; no clear D. The CDR3 consists of 14 residues. CDR1 and CDR2 (germline): MNHNS, SASEGT. V dropped 5 bases and J dropped 2 bases, with 10 bases sitting between them.

Points on this clonotype: One base away lies a much larger clone, so this may be a sequencing read error. V and J are TRBV6-2 or TRBV6-3 and TRBJ1-2, with 7 bases identical to TRBD1. The CDR3 spans 18 residues. Germline CDR1 reads MNHEY; CDR2 reads SVGEGT. The CDR3 DNA reads TGTGCCAGCAGTTACTCGAAGGTCAGGGGGAAGAACAATTATGGCTACGCCTTC. This encodes CASSYSKVRGKNNYGYAF.

In its sample, this clonotype was seen many times. The V call is TRBV28, the J call TRBJ2-7; D could derive from TRBD1 or TRBD2 (6 bases each). Trimming took off 10 bases at V and 4 bases at J, with 20 bases between the two ends. Germline lookup yields CDR1 MDHEN and CDR2 SYDVKM. CDR3 size: 14 residues. This CDR3 reads CAISVGGGGYEQYF. The DNA for the CDR3 is TGTGCCATCAGCGTGGGAGGAGGGGGATACGAGCAGTACTTC.